These T cell receptor beta chains were read from a single sample in a study of neurological immune-mediated disorders. TCRdb used MiXCR to reprocess the 5' RACE reads, holding one entry per CDR3 protein. Of tens of thousands of distinct CDR3 sequences in the sample, roughly 10% were seen once. Sequencing input: PBMCs. The receptors come from a male donor with HTLV-1-associated myelopathy (HAM/TSP). The conserved cysteine and the conserved F or W are not part of the CDR3 here.

v_gene: TRBV7-8; j_gene: TRBJ1-6; CDR3aa: ASSLRNSPLH
v_gene: TRBV6-2/TRBV6-3; j_gene: TRBJ1-1; CDR3aa: ASSYSTTGFAEAF
v_gene: TRBV5-1; j_gene: TRBJ2-1; CDR3aa: ASSGTVQGEQF
v_gene: TRBV2; j_gene: TRBJ1-2; CDR3aa: ASSEGYYGYT
v_gene: TRBV7-8; j_gene: TRBJ2-5; CDR3aa: ASSLAGAQLPGTQY
v_gene: TRBV20-1; j_gene: TRBJ2-5; CDR3aa: SAREANSETQY
v_gene: TRBV11-3; j_gene: TRBJ2-5; CDR3aa: ASSFLQETQY
v_gene: TRBV19; j_gene: TRBJ1-1; CDR3aa: ASSQVSMNTEAF
v_gene: TRBV28; j_gene: TRBJ1-2; CDR3aa: ASSPDRYGYT
v_gene: TRBV5-1; j_gene: TRBJ1-1; CDR3aa: ASSPSPPGQGGTEAF
v_gene: TRBV28; j_gene: TRBJ2-2; CDR3aa: ASIRTPSTGELF
v_gene: TRBV29-1; j_gene: TRBJ2-1; CDR3aa: RGDEQF
v_gene: TRBV7-2; j_gene: TRBJ2-4; CDR3aa: ASTQGSAKNIQY
v_gene: TRBV19; j_gene: TRBJ2-6; CDR3aa: ASSIGAGANVLT
v_gene: TRBV5-1; j_gene: TRBJ2-6; CDR3aa: ASSLSPGTLSGANVLT
v_gene: TRBV20-1; j_gene: TRBJ2-3; CDR3aa: SARRGLGTDTQY
v_gene: TRBV5-5; j_gene: TRBJ2-1; CDR3aa: ASILSGGWEQF
v_gene: TRBV12-3/TRBV12-4; j_gene: TRBJ1-2; CDR3aa: ASSLNVLIYGYT
v_gene: TRBV27; j_gene: TRBJ1-3; CDR3aa: ASSLKRGGGNTIY
v_gene: TRBV24-1; j_gene: TRBJ2-7; CDR3aa: ATSAKWVAFNEQY
v_gene: TRBV12-5; j_gene: TRBJ2-7; CDR3aa: ASGLDRGRGSYEQY
v_gene: TRBV20-1; j_gene: TRBJ1-2; CDR3aa: SARGGGGGVSNYGYT
v_gene: TRBV3-1; j_gene: TRBJ2-3; CDR3aa: ASSQDVAGAHTQY
v_gene: TRBV7-2; j_gene: TRBJ2-2; CDR3aa: ASSSPNTGELF
v_gene: TRBV7-9; j_gene: TRBJ2-7; CDR3aa: ASSPEDYKEY
v_gene: TRBV6-2/TRBV6-3; j_gene: TRBJ1-1; CDR3aa: ASSYWTSPGTEAF
v_gene: TRBV15; j_gene: TRBJ2-1; CDR3aa: ATSAGPYNEQF
v_gene: TRBV28; j_gene: TRBJ1-5; CDR3aa: ASRPHRRNQPQH
v_gene: TRBV20-1; j_gene: TRBJ2-7; CDR3aa: SAIEGAGNFEQY
v_gene: TRBV7-6; j_gene: TRBJ1-6; CDR3aa: ASSLGTGRNNSPLH
v_gene: TRBV20-1; j_gene: TRBJ2-7; CDR3aa: SARLVNYEQY
v_gene: TRBV10-3; j_gene: TRBJ1-3; CDR3aa: AIKRDTVSGNTIY
v_gene: TRBV18; j_gene: TRBJ1-4; CDR3aa: ASSPLYRINEKLF
v_gene: TRBV28; j_gene: TRBJ2-2; CDR3aa: ASLTPGRFTGELF
v_gene: TRBV5-1; j_gene: TRBJ2-3; CDR3aa: ASSAGTGTDTQY
v_gene: TRBV12-3/TRBV12-4; j_gene: TRBJ2-7; CDR3aa: PNSLKTSGGFYEQY
v_gene: TRBV20-1; j_gene: TRBJ2-5; CDR3aa: SARTGLTQY
v_gene: TRBV9; j_gene: TRBJ1-2; CDR3aa: ASIVDRGPTNYDYT
v_gene: TRBV5-1; j_gene: TRBJ1-3; CDR3aa: ASSLKDRHSGNTIY
v_gene: TRBV5-6; j_gene: TRBJ2-1; CDR3aa: ASTKTTGNEQF
v_gene: TRBV5-1; j_gene: TRBJ2-5; CDR3aa: ASSLVPGKETQY
v_gene: TRBV20-1; j_gene: TRBJ1-2; CDR3aa: SANPGQGYGYT
v_gene: TRBV2; j_gene: TRBJ1-4; CDR3aa: ASRGDTRKRLF
v_gene: TRBV29-1; j_gene: TRBJ2-4; CDR3aa: SVKQRLAKNIQY